The 24 T cell receptor beta chains below were found in one sample sequenced in a study of CD8 T cells in Susac syndrome. RNA was extracted with the RNeasy kit, and a quantity of roughly 0.5 to 1 ug was reverse transcribed using random hexamers. TCRdb re-called the immunoSEQ multiplex PCR reads with MiXCR, one entry per CDR3 protein. Of about 210,000 distinct CDR3 sequences listed, nearly 97% were seen once; the top ten hold 0.085% to 0.095%. Sequencing input: CD4+ T cells from PBMCs. The receptors derive from a human donor with multiple sclerosis.

This sequence joins TRBV27 and TRBJ2-7; TRBD1 aligns across 8 bases. Germline CDR1 is MNHEY and CDR2 is SMNVEV (reference sequence). The ends lost 6 bases at V and 3 bases at J; junction bases unmatched: 10. This CDR3 is built from 15 residues. In DNA form, the CDR3 reads TGTGCCAGCAGCCTTGGACAGGGCTTTGTCTACGAGCAGTACTTC. Its protein is CASSLGQGFVYEQYF.

This chain connects TRBV10-3 to TRBJ2-7; TRBD2 matches at 9 bases. After removal of 11 bases from V and 3 bases from J, the junction contained 8 bases not matched to a gene. CDR1 is ENHRY and CDR2 is SYGVKD in the germline V gene. This CDR3 is 13 amino acids long. CDR3: CAVRGSGSYEQYF. CDR3 DNA sequence: TGTGCCGTCCGGGGTAGCGGGAGCTACGAGCAGTACTTC.

The chain combines TRBV7-2 with TRBJ2-3, with 11 bases aligning to TRBD2. The germline V gene has CDR1 SGHTA and CDR2 FQGNSA. V lost 5 bases and J lost 4; bases outside the gene matches: 8. The length of the CDR3 is 16 residues. The CDR3 loop reads CASSPIAGGRADTQYF. The CDR3 nucleotides are TGTGCCAGCAGCCCCATAGCGGGGGGGCGGGCAGATACGCAGTATTTT.

The genes are TRBV29-1 and TRBJ1-2; 7 bases match TRBD1. The V and J ends lost 4 bases and 8 bases, in that order; junction bases with no gene match: 13. CDR1 and CDR2 from the germline V gene are SQVTM and ANQGSEA. The CDR3 covers 14 residues. The CDR3 region has the DNA TGCAGCGTTGGGAGACAGGGCGCCTCGGAAGGCTACACCTTC. Translated: CSVGRQGASEGYTF. The whole variable domain, filled in from reference TRBV29-1 and TRBJ1-2, reads SAVISQKPSRDICQRGTSLTIQCQVDSQVTMMFWYRQQPGQSLTLIATANQGSEATYESGFVIDKFPISRPNLTFSTLTVSNMSPEDSSIYLCSVGRQGASEGYTFGSGTRLTVV.

The rearrangement links TRBV19 to TRBJ2-2, with 12 bases aligning to TRBD1. With V trimmed by 4 bases and J by 1 base, 7 bases remained unmatched. Looked up from germline, CDR1 is LNHDA and CDR2 is SQIVND (reference sequence). CDR3 length: 18 residues. The CDR3 loop reads CASSTQGQGALNTGELFF. CDR3 nucleotide sequence: TGTGCCAGTAGTACCCAGGGACAGGGGGCTTTGAACACCGGGGAGCTGTTTTTT.

The chain is built from TRBV7-3 and TRBJ2-7, with unresolved D. Germline V gives CDR1 SGHTA, CDR2 FQGTGA. The CDR3 covers 10 residues. V lost 1 base and J lost 6, with 1 base in between. DNA of the CDR3: TGTGCCAGCAGCTTAATCGAGCAGTACTTC. It translates to CASSLIEQYF.

The chain joins TRBV30 to TRBJ1-2, with 8 bases fitting TRBD1. The CDR3 is 13 residues long. Germline V lookup: CDR1 GTSNPN, CDR2 SVGIG (reference sequence). V lost 2 bases to trimming and J lost 8 bases; unmatched junction nucleotides: 7. CDR3 sequence: CAWSRQGTSGYTF. The CDR3 DNA sequence: TGTGCCTGGAGTAGACAGGGGACCTCCGGCTACACCTTC.

This chain connects TRBV27 to TRBJ2-1, with TRBD2 matching over 7 bases. The V segment lost 10 bases and the J segment 2 bases; nucleotides outside the gene matches: 2. Germline V gene lookup returns CDR1 MNHEY and CDR2 SMNVEV (reference sequence). The CDR3 extends over 12 amino acids. The DNA for the CDR3 is TGTGCCATACGGGGGGCCTACAATGAGCAGTTCTTC. This codes for CAIRGAYNEQFF.

The V call is TRBV2, the J call TRBJ2-7; D possibly matches TRBD1 or TRBD2 (5 bases each). Germline CDR1 and CDR2: SNHLY and FYNNEI. The germline V and J ends were trimmed by 11 bases and 7 bases, with 24 bases remaining between them. The CDR3 consists of 14 residues. This CDR3 is CAGGRPDASGEQYF. The DNA of the CDR3 is TGTGCCGGGGGACGGCCAGATGCATCTGGGGAGCAGTACTTC.

The chain carries TRBV20-1 and TRBJ2-5; D may be TRBD1 or TRBD2 (5 bases each). Trimming cost V 0 bases and J 7 bases, with 18 bases left between them. CDR3 length equals 15 residues. Germline loops: CDR1 DFQATT, CDR2 SNEGSKA (reference sequence). CDR3 protein: CSARDPGGRLGTQYF. DNA for the CDR3: TGCAGTGCTAGAGACCCTGGGGGAAGGCTGGGGACCCAGTACTTC.

V usage is TRBV7-9 and J usage is TRBJ2-5, with 14 bases matching TRBD2. The CDR3 has 17 amino acids. Germline CDR1 reads SEHNR; CDR2 reads FQNEAQ (reference sequence). V lost 3 bases to trimming and J lost 9 bases; unmatched junction nucleotides: 12. The CDR3 DNA reads TGTGCCAGCAGCTTTGGACTAGCGGGGGGCTACGACAGGGCCCAGTACTTC. This translates into CASSFGLAGGYDRAQYF.

The rearrangement uses TRBV24-1 and TRBJ2-5; TRBD1 matches at 7 bases. The CDR3 extends over 13 amino acids. J was trimmed by 5 bases and V by 6 bases; bases with no gene match: 5. Looked up from germline, CDR1 is KGHDR and CDR2 is SFDVKD. Written as DNA, the CDR3 is TGTGCCACCAGTAAAGGGGGCAGTGAGACCCAGTACTTC. Its translation: CATSKGGSETQYF.

The V and J genes are TRBV6-1 and TRBJ1-2; unclear D gene. Germline-derived CDR1 and CDR2 are MNHNS and SASEGT. Trimming cost V 1 base and J 7 bases, with 4 bases left between them. This CDR3 comprises 11 residues. In nucleotides, the CDR3 is TGTGCCAGCAGTGAAGTGGGTGGCTACACCTTC. The encoded protein is CASSEVGGYTF.

CDR3 nucleotides: TGCAGCGTTGAACGCGGGGAAGATACGCAGTATTTT. Translated: CSVERGEDTQYF. The chain carries TRBV29-1 and TRBJ2-3, with D possibly TRBD2 on 6 matching bases. Germline assignment: CDR1 SQVTM and CDR2 ANQGSEA. The CDR3 loop spans 12 amino acids. Trimming cost V 2 bases and J 5 bases, with 8 bases left between them.

The rearrangement uses TRBV20-1 and TRBJ1-1, with D perhaps TRBD1 (5 bases). With 8 bases removed from V and 5 bases from J, the gap between germline ends came to 15 bases. This CDR3 is built from 12 residues. The germline V gene encodes CDR1 DFQATT and CDR2 SNEGSKA (reference sequence). CDR3 in DNA: TGCAGTCATCAAGGGGCGGGAACTGAAGCTTTCTTT. Its translation is CSHQGAGTEAFF.

The chain joins TRBV2 to TRBJ2-3; D is unclear. The CDR3 totals 12 residues. Trimming removed 4 bases from V and 5 bases from J, with 7 bases in between. Per germline, CDR1 SNHLY and CDR2 FYNNEI. The CDR3: CASSVSRDTQYF. In DNA form, the CDR3 reads TGTGCCAGCAGTGTCTCGCGAGATACGCAGTATTTT.

The rearrangement uses TRBV19 and TRBJ1-1; TRBD1 might be the D (6 bases). This CDR3 region has 12 residues. Germline-derived CDR1 and CDR2 are LNHDA and SQIVND (reference sequence). Trimming cost V 6 bases and J 8 bases, with 13 bases left between them. The CDR3 bases are TGTGCCAGTAGGCGATCAGGGGCGGAAGCTTTCTTT. Translated, it gives CASRRSGAEAFF.

This clonotype was recorded once. The rearrangement links TRBV9 to TRBJ2-7, with a tentative D call TRBD2 (5 bases). CDR1 and CDR2 from the germline V gene are SGDLS and YYNGEE. This CDR3 has 13 amino acids. With 2 bases removed from V and 5 bases from J, the gap between germline ends came to 11 bases. The CDR3 DNA follows: TGTGCCAGCAGCGTTGGAGGAATTAACGAGCAGTACTTC. Encoded protein: CASSVGGINEQYF.

The CDR3 DNA reads TGCAGCGTTGAAGCTACCAGGAACACTGAAGCTTTCTTT. It specifies CSVEATRNTEAFF. The rearrangement links TRBV29-1 to TRBJ1-1, with unresolved D. The CDR3 loop spans 13 amino acids. Looked up from germline, CDR1 is SQVTM and CDR2 is ANQGSEA. The germline V and J ends were trimmed by 1 base and 1 base, with 7 bases remaining between them.

This sequence joins TRBV4-1 and TRBJ2-3; 9 positions match TRBD2. Germline V lookup: CDR1 MGHRA, CDR2 YSYEKL. J lost 4 bases, V lost 4 bases, and 6 bases had no gene match. This CDR3 has 15 residues. The CDR3 region has the DNA TGCGCCAGCAGCCTAGCGGGAGAAGTCGCAGATACGCAGTATTTT. This sequence encodes CASSLAGEVADTQYF.

This clonotype has only one observation. CDR3 nucleotide sequence: TGCAGTGCTAGAGGCGGGACTAGCGGGAGTTGGGAGACCCAGTACTTC. As protein: CSARGGTSGSWETQYF. J is TRBJ2-5 and V is TRBV20-1; 14 nucleotides agree with TRBD2. Germline trimming cut 1 base from V and 5 bases from J; bases unmatched to any gene: 6. There are 16 residues in the CDR3. The germline V gene has CDR1 DFQATT and CDR2 SNEGSKA (reference sequence).

CDR3 protein: CASSHYGGNQPQHF. The CDR3, as DNA: TGTGCCAGCAGCCACTATGGAGGCAATCAGCCCCAGCATTTT. This rearrangement joins TRBV3-1 to TRBJ1-5; no clear D gene. This CDR3 region has 14 residues. The V gene's germline CDR1 is LGHDT and CDR2 YNNKEL (reference sequence). Trimming took off 3 bases at V and 2 bases at J, with 8 bases between the two ends.

The chain employs TRBV20-1 and TRBJ2-3; D remains ambiguous. Looked up from germline, CDR1 is DFQATT and CDR2 is SNEGSKA (reference sequence). The CDR3 has 15 residues. The germline V and J ends were trimmed by 7 bases and 0 bases, with 17 bases remaining between them. The CDR3 DNA is TGCAGTGACCCTCCGCGCCATGGGAGCACAGATACGCAGTATTTT. Its protein product is CSDPPRHGSTDTQYF.

The chain employs TRBV28 and TRBJ2-7; TRBD1 might be the D (6 bases). There are 14 residues in the CDR3. The V end was cut by 5 bases, the J end by 2 bases, with 13 bases between. Germline lookup yields CDR1 MDHEN and CDR2 SYDVKM. DNA for the CDR3: TGTGCCAGCAGTCCCCCCGGGACACCCTACGAGCAGTACTTC. It codes for CASSPPGTPYEQYF.